A single sample is the source of the 18 T cell receptor beta chains below, sequenced in a study of graft-versus-host responses after intestinal transplantation. Profiled with immunoSEQ multiplex PCR; TCRdb holds only in-frame clones, not every one. The repertoire includes roughly 1,700 clones, 90% to 95% of them detected once, and about 2.5% sits in the top ten. Sequences were derived from PBMCs, sampled 16 days after intestinal transplant. The receptors derive from a human patient who received an intestinal transplant, so some T cells may come from the graft donor.

The V call is TRBV7-6, the J call TRBJ2-7; possibly TRBD1 for D (5 bases). This CDR3 region has 16 residues. The germline V and J ends were trimmed by 5 bases and 3 bases, with 20 bases remaining between them. The V gene's germline CDR1 is SGHVS and CDR2 FNYEAQ. CDR3 residues: CASSPRAAVRVYEQYF. The CDR3 coding sequence is TGTGCCAGCAGCCCACGTGCTGCCGTCAGGGTCTACGAGCAGTACTTC.

The rearrangement links TRBV28 to TRBJ1-1; D is uncertain. Deletions cut 7 bases from V and 0 bases from J, with 9 bases between. Germline-derived CDR1 and CDR2 are MDHEN and SYDVKM. This CDR3 has 13 amino acids. Here the CDR3 DNA reads TGTGCCAGCAATGACGACATGAACACTGAAGCTTTCTTT. Translated, it gives CASNDDMNTEAFF.

V and J are TRBV7-7 and TRBJ2-5, with 14 bases that match TRBD2. J gave up 7 bases and V 1 base, and 2 bases lay outside the gene matches. The CDR3 has 15 amino acids. Germline V gives CDR1 SSHAT, CDR2 FNYEAQ (reference sequence). CDR3 sequence: CASSLEGTSGGTQYF. CDR3 in DNA: TGTGCCAGCAGCTTAGAGGGGACTAGCGGGGGGACCCAGTACTTC.

The chain employs TRBV6-1 and TRBJ2-7; TRBD1 might be the D (6 bases). Germline V gene sequence: CDR1 MNHNS, CDR2 SASEGT. Trimming shortened V by 1 base and J by 2 bases, and 15 bases separated the two germline ends. CDR3 length: 16 residues. The CDR3 reads CASSEGPTGPPYEQYF. For the CDR3, the DNA is TGTGCCAGCAGTGAAGGCCCTACAGGGCCCCCCTACGAGCAGTACTTC.

This clone was observed a handful of times. This sequence joins TRBV5-1 and TRBJ1-3; tentatively, D is TRBD1 (6 bases). Trimming took 1 base from V and 4 from J, leaving 9 bases between them. This CDR3 comprises 14 residues. Germline V lookup: CDR1 SGHRS, CDR2 YFSETQ. The CDR3 DNA reads as TGCGCCAGCAGCTTGAGGGGGTGGGGAAACACCATATATTTT. Protein product: CASSLRGWGNTIYF.

The rearrangement links TRBV2 to TRBJ2-3; the match to TRBD1 covers 10 bases. Germline V gene lookup returns CDR1 SNHLY and CDR2 FYNNEI. Germline trimming cut 5 bases from V and 4 bases from J; bases unmatched to any gene: 9. This CDR3 has 16 amino acids. The CDR3 region is CASSISGQGVPDTQYF. In DNA form, the CDR3 reads TGTGCCAGCAGTATCTCTGGACAGGGGGTTCCAGATACGCAGTATTTT.

This chain links TRBV4-1 with TRBJ2-5; D possibly matches TRBD1 or TRBD2 (6 bases each). Trimming removed 4 bases at V and 2 bases at J, with 17 bases between. The CDR3 totals 16 residues. Germline V gene sequence: CDR1 MGHRA, CDR2 YSYEKL. DNA for the CDR3: TGCGCCAGCAGCCTCGCCGGGGGCCTAGCACAAGAGACCCAGTACTTC. Protein: CASSLAGGLAQETQYF.

The chain couples TRBV5-4 to TRBJ1-6; 7 bases are a match to TRBD1. There are 12 residues in the CDR3. The J segment lost 10 bases and the V segment lost 4 bases, leaving 2 bases of the junction unmatched. The V gene's germline CDR1 is SGHNT and CDR2 YYREEE (reference sequence). The CDR3 loop is CASSDRVSPLHF. Here the CDR3 DNA reads TGTGCCAGCAGCGACAGGGTCTCACCCCTCCACTTT.

The chain's CDR3 is CASSQGVWMSSYNEQFF. DNA of the CDR3: TGCGCCAGCAGCCAAGGAGTTTGGATGAGCTCCTACAATGAGCAGTTCTTC. The chain links TRBV4-1 to TRBJ2-1, with D hard to call. The germline V gene encodes CDR1 MGHRA and CDR2 YSYEKL. This CDR3 has 17 amino acids. Trimming took off 1 base at V and 0 bases at J, with 13 bases between the two ends.

The V and J genes are TRBV13 and TRBJ2-1, with D unresolved. This CDR3 spans 18 amino acids. Trimming cost V 5 bases and J 0 bases, with 20 bases left between them. Germline CDR1 PRHDT, CDR2 FYEKMQ (reference sequence). CDR3 nucleotide sequence: TGTGCCAGCAGCCCAGCAATTTTGGCGGACCACTCCTACAATGAGCAGTTCTTC. Translated: CASSPAILADHSYNEQFF.

This clone was picked up one time. This chain connects TRBV6-6 to TRBJ2-1; possibly TRBD2 for D (6 bases). Germline V gene lookup returns CDR1 MNHNY and CDR2 SVGAGI (reference sequence). V was shortened by 6 bases and J by 0 bases, with 15 bases between the two germline ends. CDR3 length equals 16 residues. The CDR3 sequence: CASSRLALISYNEQFF. CDR3 nucleotides: TGTGCCAGCAGCCGCCTAGCGCTTATCTCCTACAATGAGCAGTTCTTC.

The chain has TRBV14 and TRBJ2-7, with TRBD2 matching over 9 bases. Germline V gives CDR1 SGHDN, CDR2 FVKESK. The CDR3 runs to 14 residues. Trimming removed 3 bases from V and 2 bases from J; junction bases left unmatched: 2. The chain's CDR3 is CASSQGLAPYEQYF. CDR3 coding DNA: TGTGCCAGCAGCCAGGGACTAGCCCCCTACGAGCAGTACTTC.

This clone occurred once. In DNA form, the CDR3 reads TGTGCCAGCAGCTACATCCAAGGACAGGGGTTGCAAAACATTCAGTACTTC. Amino acid sequence: CASSYIQGQGLQNIQYF. V gene TRBV5-4 combines with J gene TRBJ2-4; 9 nucleotides align to TRBD1. The junction had 12 bases not matched to a gene; V was cut back by 3 bases and J by 5 bases. Germline V CDR1 and CDR2: SGHNT, YYREEE (reference sequence). The CDR3 is made up of 17 amino acids.

The V gene is TRBV11-2, the J gene TRBJ2-7; 10 nucleotides match TRBD2. Germline V gives CDR1 SGHAT, CDR2 FQNNGV. This CDR3 region has 17 residues. Losses at the gene ends were 4 bases for V and 0 bases for J; bases not matched to a gene: 9. CDR3 coding DNA: TGTGCCAGCAGCTCGGTTAGCGGGAGGTGGGGCTCCTACGAGCAGTACTTC. Its translation: CASSSVSGRWGSYEQYF. Supplemented by reference TRBV11-2 and TRBJ2-7, the full variable domain reads EAGVAQSPRYKIIEKRQSVAFWCNPISGHATLYWYQQILGQGPKLLIQFQNNGVVDDSQLPKDRFSAERLKGVDSTLKIQPAKLEDSAVYLCASSSVSGRWGSYEQYFGPGTRLTVT.

V usage is TRBV5-8 and J usage is TRBJ1-2; D might be TRBD1 (6 bases). This CDR3 region has 13 residues. Germline values: CDR1 SGHTS, CDR2 YDEGEE. V dropped 9 bases and J dropped 7 bases, with 19 bases sitting between them. The CDR3: CATRKQGASGYTF. DNA for the CDR3: TGTGCCACCCGAAAACAGGGCGCGAGTGGCTACACCTTC.

The chain has TRBV5-6 and TRBJ2-6; D call uncertain. Trimming pared 1 base from V and 0 bases from J, leaving 8 bases between. The CDR3 contains 16 residues. Per germline, CDR1 SGHDT and CDR2 YYEEEE. The CDR3 DNA follows: TGTGCCAGCAGCTTGACCCCCTTCTCTGGGGCCAACGTCCTGACTTTC. Amino acids: CASSLTPFSGANVLTF.

The V and J genes are TRBV28 and TRBJ1-2, with 9 bases matching TRBD1. CDR3 size: 15 residues. V lost 1 base, J lost 6 bases, and 6 bases stayed unmatched. CDR1 is MDHEN and CDR2 is SYDVKM in the germline V gene. CDR3 nucleotide sequence: TGTGCCAGCAGTTTATCCCCCGGACAGGGGAATGGCTACACCTTC. This gives the protein CASSLSPGQGNGYTF.

The rearrangement uses TRBV4-1 and TRBJ2-3, with D possibly being TRBD2 (6 bases). The CDR3 runs to 17 residues. Germline-derived CDR1 and CDR2 are MGHRA and YSYEKL. Trimming took off 0 bases at V and 6 bases at J, with 19 bases between the two ends. CDR3 bases: TGCGCCAGCAGCCAAGATCAAGTGGGAGGAAGGGTTGATACGCAGTATTTT. Protein: CASSQDQVGGRVDTQYF.